This T cell receptor beta chain appears in the sequencing data of a study of T-cell reconstitution after alpha-beta-depleted transplantation in children. Study-level findings and limits: At the one-year point after transplant, T-cell counts and TCRbeta diversity were found to come mostly from T cells that had been newly produced.

TCRbeta library preparation incorporated unique molecular identifiers. TCRdb redid the calling of the PCR reads with MiXCR, one entry per CDR3 protein. The repertoire holds about 300,000 distinct CDR3 sequences, with approximately 7.3% as singletons. This clonotype showed up many times. Its antigen is as yet unknown. The length of the CDR3 is 14 residues. The V end was cut by 3 bases, the J end by 6 bases, with 11 bases between. V gene TRBV12-3 or TRBV12-4 combines with J gene TRBJ1-4, with D unclear. The TCR was taken from a female patient aged 2-9 years who had a stem cell transplant for Fanconi anemia, so the T cells may come from the graft donor. The input for sequencing was peripheral blood, taken 360 days after TCRalphabeta/CD19-depleted stem cell transplant. CDR3: CASSLRQPHEKLFF. In DNA form, the CDR3 reads TGTGCCAGCAGTTTGAGGCAGCCCCATGAAAAACTGTTTTTT.